This TCR beta chain came from a study of cytomegalovirus exposure and HLA in healthy donors. About the research overall: Early released data comprised 80 million or so unique TCRs from HLA-typed donors. Study observations and caveats: No immune exposure information besides CMV serostatus was available. Later on, an analysis tied over 15,000 TCR beta sequences to HLA alleles at 0.05 false discovery rate. Later examination showed HLA-associated TCR beta chains had greater clonal expansion than equally common others.

Of note for this clone: Its antigen is unidentified.

Per the germline V gene, CDR1 is SEHNR and CDR2 is FQNEAQ (reference sequence). The CDR3 is 17 residues long. The V and J ends lost 4 bases and 8 bases, in that order; junction bases with no gene match: 8. PCR used 60 Vbeta primers and 13 Jbeta primers. Clones were sequenced by immunoSEQ multiplex PCR, and TCRdb holds only the in-frame ones, with some missing. Of around 130,000 clones listed, over 70% are singletons. The material sequenced was PBMCs. The receptor's source is a woman aged 18-29 years in good health and CMV-seronegative. The rearrangement uses TRBV7-9 and TRBJ2-1; 16 bases are a match to TRBD2. CDR3 residues: CASSSLGTSGRAHEQFF. In nucleotides, the CDR3 is TGTGCCAGCAGCTCCTTAGGGACTAGCGGGAGGGCCCATGAGCAGTTCTTC.